This TCR beta chain was recorded in a study of response to subunit inactivated influenza vaccine. There are many counts of this clonotype. As yet, its antigen is unknown. The junction had 6 bases not matched to a gene; V was cut back by 3 bases and J by 2 bases. Germline V gene sequence: CDR1 LGHNA, CDR2 YNFKEQ. This CDR3 has 15 residues. Regarding the study as a whole: A suggestion made by the authors is that each seasonal influenza vaccination recruits few new T cells.

TCRdb called the RT-PCR reads again in MiXCR, with one record for every CDR3 protein. This repertoire shows roughly 630,000 distinct CDR3 sequences, 12% to 15% found once; its top ten account for less than 9%. The clonotype comes from a man aged 50 to 60 who received an inactivated influenza vaccine. Sample: PBMCs from blood, taken 14 to 15 days before vaccination. The chain has TRBV4-2 and TRBJ2-5; 7 nucleotides line up with TRBD1. The CDR3 reads CASSHEQGRQETQYF. The CDR3 DNA is TGTGCCAGCAGCCACGAACAGGGGAGACAAGAGACCCAGTACTTC.